This record covers a single T cell receptor (beta chain). The sample is drawn from a study of blood T cell repertoires in COVID-19. Study overall: Donors in the United States, Italy and Spain gave samples during acute or convalescent COVID-19.

Original analysis: Amplifying reference gene primers gave estimates of nucleated cell counts. Repertoires were generated with immunoSEQ multiplex PCR, while TCRdb's copy carries only in-frame clones and drops some. V and J calls and clone size are copied from that table; D and trimming were computed from the DNA. There are about 120,000 clones in the sample; 70% to 90% occur only once, and around 4% lies in the top ten. Per the germline V gene, CDR1 is SGHAT and CDR2 is FQNNGV. With 3 bases clipped from V and 4 bases from J, the junction kept 2 bases outside the gene matches. There are 13 residues in the CDR3.

V is TRBV11-2 and J is TRBJ1-1; 7 bases map to TRBD1. The sample taken for sequencing was peripheral blood. The sequence came from a woman aged 45-65 years with acute or convalescent COVID-19. CDR3 bases: TGTGCCAGCAGCTTTCAGGGGGTCACTGAAGCTTTCTTT. It yields the protein CASSFQGVTEAFF.